This is a list of T cell receptor beta chains from one sample in a study of CD8+ T cells in alopecia areata. The method was immunoSEQ multiplex PCR; TCRdb's version includes in-frame clones alone and lacks a portion of them. The sample contains 120,000 to 150,000 clones, around 86% of which appear only once. The material sequenced was CD8+ T cells sorted from blood, taken at week 0. Every receptor here comes from a human donor with alopecia areata. CDR3s include the opening cysteine and the closing phenylalanine or tryptophan. Each record gives: V gene, clone size, D gene, J gene, CDR3 protein, CDR3 DNA. The D gene is left open where the match is weak. The listing skips clone size in some rows; elsewhere it reads once, few, many or a size class.

v_gene: TRBV27; abundance: -; d_gene: -; j_gene: TRBJ2-7; CDR3aa: CASSFRQLYEQYF; CDR3nt: TGTGCCAGCAGTTTCAGACAGCTCTACGAGCAGTACTTC
v_gene: TRBV19; abundance: -; d_gene: TRBD1; j_gene: TRBJ1-1; CDR3aa: CASSVQGAISEAFF; CDR3nt: TGTGCCAGTAGTGTACAGGGGGCGATCTCTGAAGCTTTCTTT
v_gene: TRBV9; abundance: -; d_gene: -; j_gene: TRBJ1-1; CDR3aa: CASSARDMNTEAFF; CDR3nt: TGTGCCAGCAGCGCCAGAGATATGAACACTGAAGCTTTCTTT
v_gene: TRBV6-6; abundance: -; d_gene: -; j_gene: TRBJ2-1; CDR3aa: CAVGESLYNEQFF; CDR3nt: TGTGCCGTCGGGGAGTCTCTGTACAATGAGCAGTTCTTC
v_gene: TRBV6-1; abundance: -; d_gene: TRBD1; j_gene: TRBJ2-7; CDR3aa: CASSARQGVNPYEQYF; CDR3nt: TGTGCCAGCAGTGCTAGACAGGGGGTGAACCCTTACGAGCAGTACTTC
v_gene: TRBV5-4; abundance: -; d_gene: -; j_gene: TRBJ2-5; CDR3aa: CASETPGETQYF; CDR3nt: TGTGCCAGCGAGACACCTGGAGAGACCCAGTACTTC
v_gene: TRBV6-5; abundance: -; d_gene: -; j_gene: TRBJ1-2; CDR3aa: CASSYSAGAGYTF; CDR3nt: TGTGCCAGCAGTTACTCCGCGGGGGCTGGCTACACCTTC
v_gene: TRBV5-1; abundance: -; d_gene: TRBD1; j_gene: TRBJ2-7; CDR3aa: CASSVGQGRSYEQYF; CDR3nt: TGCGCCAGCAGCGTGGGACAGGGGCGATCCTACGAGCAGTACTTC
v_gene: TRBV5-4; abundance: -; d_gene: TRBD2; j_gene: TRBJ2-5; CDR3aa: CASSLEAGGPGETQYF; CDR3nt: TGTGCCAGCAGCTTGGAGGCGGGAGGGCCAGGGGAGACCCAGTACTTC
v_gene: TRBV29-1; abundance: once; d_gene: TRBD2; j_gene: TRBJ2-1; CDR3aa: CSPLAGSYNEQFF; CDR3nt: TGCAGCCCTCTAGCGGGCTCCTACAATGAGCAGTTCTTC
v_gene: TRBV29-1; abundance: -; d_gene: -; j_gene: TRBJ2-3; CDR3aa: CSSVRGPTDTQYF; CDR3nt: TGCAGCTCCGTTCGGGGACCCACAGATACGCAGTATTTT
v_gene: TRBV4-1; abundance: -; d_gene: -; j_gene: TRBJ2-2; CDR3aa: CASSQVSGYTGELFF; CDR3nt: TGCGCCAGCAGCCAAGTCAGCGGATACACCGGGGAGCTGTTTTTT
v_gene: TRBV27; abundance: few; d_gene: -; j_gene: TRBJ2-7; CDR3aa: CASSLRPRGFPYEQYF; CDR3nt: TGTGCCAGCAGTTTGCGACCAAGGGGTTTCCCCTACGAGCAGTACTTC
v_gene: TRBV6-5; abundance: -; d_gene: -; j_gene: TRBJ2-7; CDR3aa: CASRFAGGKFYEQYF; CDR3nt: TGTGCCAGCAGGTTTGCCGGGGGAAAATTCTACGAGCAGTACTTC
v_gene: TRBV29-1; abundance: -; d_gene: -; j_gene: TRBJ2-1; CDR3aa: CSDSGFRRFF; CDR3nt: TGCAGCGATTCCGGCTTTAGAAGGTTCTTC
v_gene: TRBV25-1; abundance: few; d_gene: -; j_gene: TRBJ1-2; CDR3aa: CASRGRVYGYTF; CDR3nt: TGTGCCAGCAGGGGACGGGTGTATGGCTACACCTTC
v_gene: TRBV27; abundance: -; d_gene: -; j_gene: TRBJ2-2; CDR3aa: CASSLSPRGRGTGELFF; CDR3nt: TGTGCCAGCAGTTTATCTCCCAGGGGAAGGGGCACCGGGGAGCTGTTTTTT
v_gene: TRBV2; abundance: -; d_gene: -; j_gene: TRBJ1-1; CDR3aa: CASSGFGRTGMNTEAFF; CDR3nt: TGTGCCAGCAGTGGTTTCGGCAGGACGGGAATGAACACTGAAGCTTTCTTT
v_gene: TRBV29-1; abundance: once; d_gene: -; j_gene: TRBJ2-7; CDR3aa: CSAAGRAGFRYF; CDR3nt: TGCAGCGCAGCCGGACGGGCGGGTTTTCGGTACTTC
v_gene: TRBV7-9; abundance: -; d_gene: -; j_gene: TRBJ2-5; CDR3aa: CASSLWAGSAETQYF; CDR3nt: TGTGCCAGCAGCTTATGGGCAGGGTCTGCGGAGACCCAGTACTTC
v_gene: TRBV29-1; abundance: -; d_gene: -; j_gene: TRBJ1-1; CDR3aa: CSGFIVTEAFF; CDR3nt: TGCAGCGGATTTATAGTCACTGAAGCTTTCTTT
v_gene: TRBV27; abundance: -; d_gene: TRBD2; j_gene: TRBJ2-5; CDR3aa: CASSLLAERETQYF; CDR3nt: TGTGCCAGCAGTTTACTAGCGGAAAGGGAGACCCAGTACTTC
v_gene: TRBV6-5; abundance: -; d_gene: -; j_gene: TRBJ2-7; CDR3aa: CASSYSLEGAYEQYF; CDR3nt: TGTGCCAGCAGTTACTCCCTTGAGGGGGCCTACGAGCAGTACTTC
v_gene: TRBV9; abundance: -; d_gene: TRBD2; j_gene: TRBJ2-7; CDR3aa: CASSVTTSGRAQYEQYF; CDR3nt: TGTGCCAGCAGCGTTACGACTAGCGGGAGGGCCCAATACGAGCAGTACTTC
v_gene: TRBV27; abundance: -; d_gene: -; j_gene: TRBJ2-1; CDR3aa: CASSLAGFEQFF; CDR3nt: TGTGCCAGCAGTTTAGCGGGGTTTGAGCAGTTCTTC
v_gene: TRBV29-1; abundance: -; d_gene: -; j_gene: TRBJ2-7; CDR3aa: CSVENTQDYEQYF; CDR3nt: TGCAGCGTGGAAAACACACAGGACTACGAGCAGTACTTC
v_gene: TRBV7-8; abundance: -; d_gene: -; j_gene: TRBJ2-7; CDR3aa: CASSLDAGAYEQYF; CDR3nt: TGTGCCAGCAGCCTAGACGCCGGGGCCTACGAGCAGTACTTC
v_gene: TRBV25-1; abundance: -; d_gene: -; j_gene: TRBJ2-1; CDR3aa: CASSEVVGDEQFF; CDR3nt: TGTGCCAGCAGTGAAGTGGTGGGGGATGAGCAGTTCTTC
v_gene: TRBV27; abundance: -; d_gene: TRBD2; j_gene: TRBJ2-7; CDR3aa: CASSPLAGGPGEQYF; CDR3nt: TGTGCCAGCTCACCCTTGGCGGGGGGGCCGGGCGAGCAGTACTTC
v_gene: TRBV27; abundance: -; d_gene: -; j_gene: TRBJ2-7; CDR3aa: CASSWGSTGAAYEQYF; CDR3nt: TGTGCCAGCAGTTGGGGTTCTACAGGCGCGGCCTACGAGCAGTACTTC